A single sample is the source of the 3 T cell receptor beta chains below, sequenced in a study of CD4 and CD8 cells across lung adenocarcinoma regions. One entry per CDR3 protein, called by TCRdb with MiXCR from the PCR reads. In the table there are around 18,000 distinct CDR3 sequences, around 50% of which are singletons. The sequencing input was CD8+ T cells from the margin of a lung tumor. All receptors derive from a male donor with lung adenocarcinoma. The CD4 and CD8 labels of this study may be unreliable.

The chain is built from TRBV12-3 or TRBV12-4 and TRBJ2-7, with no clear D. This CDR3 has 12 amino acids. Between the trimmed V and J ends, which lost 1 base and 3 bases, there was a span of 4 bases. In DNA form, the CDR3 reads TGTGCCAGCAGTTTAGATCGCTACGAGCAGTACGTC. Amino acid sequence: CASSLDRYEQYV.

In the case of this clonotype: The junction differs from germline at one of its ends, possibly a read error. The chain combines TRBV6-1 with TRBJ2-3; D assignment may be TRBD1 or TRBD2 (5 bases each). Germline assignment: CDR1 MNHNS and CDR2 SASEGT. The CDR3 is 12 residues long. CDR3 in DNA: TGTGCCGGCAGTGGGGCAGCGGATACGCAGTACTTT. It is translated as CAGSGAADTQYF.

Here the CDR3 DNA reads TGTGCGGGCAGGGAAGCGGGGGGGGTGGGGGGGGCCAACGTCCTGACTTTC. Translation: CAGREAGGVGGANVLTF. V usage is TRBV6-1 and J usage is TRBJ2-6; TRBD2 matches 10 bases. The CDR3 has 17 residues. Germline assignment: CDR1 MNHNS and CDR2 SASEGT.